This is a list of T cell receptor beta chains from one sample in a study of CD8 T cells in ankylosing spondylitis. TCRdb passed the 5' RACE reads through MiXCR, listing each CDR3 protein once. The table lists about 300,000 distinct CDR3 sequences, about 20% of them singletons, with about 4% in the top ten. The sequenced material came from blood, either unsorted or a sorted T cell fraction (not recorded which). These receptor sequences come from a female donor with ankylosing spondylitis or in good health (not recorded which). CDR3s leave out the opening cysteine and the closing phenylalanine or tryptophan. A D gene is named only where the DNA matches it firmly.

CDR3 length	V gene	D gene	J gene	CDR3 protein
13	TRBV5-1	TRBD2	TRBJ2-7	ASSPQAGGEYEQY
12	TRBV7-2	NA	TRBJ2-7	ASSPALNRDEQY
14	TRBV6-5	NA	TRBJ1-2	ASSYISWGSNYGYT
13	TRBV5-6	NA	TRBJ2-3	ASSILERSTDTQY
13	TRBV6-1	NA	TRBJ1-1	ASSRSPGSTTEAF
12	TRBV4-3	NA	TRBJ2-7	ASSQDPTGREQY
13	TRBV10-3	NA	TRBJ2-7	ATEGHHLSSYEQY
12	TRBV6-5	NA	TRBJ2-2	ASSYRGSTGELF
15	TRBV12-3/TRBV12-4	TRBD2	TRBJ2-2	ASSLLGSGRAAGELF
13	TRBV5-6	NA	TRBJ2-5	ASSPLSRYQETQY
13	TRBV5-1	NA	TRBJ2-4	ASSLGPGLDNIQY
9	TRBV18	NA	TRBJ2-3	ASSPGDTQY
10	TRBV9	NA	TRBJ2-7	ASSVGQGTQY
9	TRBV29-1	NA	TRBJ2-5	SAGDQETQY
12	TRBV28	TRBD2	TRBJ2-3	ASTTSGFTDTQY
16	TRBV4-1	TRBD2	TRBJ2-5	ASSQEASGSRMGETQY
13	TRBV10-3	NA	TRBJ1-3	AISESDLVGNTIY
13	TRBV10-1	NA	TRBJ1-5	ASSGAVYSNQPQH
10	TRBV10-2	NA	TRBJ2-7	ASSPDPWEQY
13	TRBV6-1	NA	TRBJ2-2	ASSLWAGMGGELF
10	TRBV18	NA	TRBJ2-7	ASSLDMYEQY
13	TRBV7-2	TRBD1	TRBJ2-7	ASSPSTGTSYEQY
14	TRBV5-6	NA	TRBJ1-5	ASSLYSRLFNQPQH
15	TRBV10-3	TRBD1	TRBJ2-3	AISESFRTGGTDTQY
9	TRBV29-1	NA	TRBJ2-3	SVGIADTQY
13	TRBV11-2	TRBD1	TRBJ2-1	ASSSHRGQPHEQF